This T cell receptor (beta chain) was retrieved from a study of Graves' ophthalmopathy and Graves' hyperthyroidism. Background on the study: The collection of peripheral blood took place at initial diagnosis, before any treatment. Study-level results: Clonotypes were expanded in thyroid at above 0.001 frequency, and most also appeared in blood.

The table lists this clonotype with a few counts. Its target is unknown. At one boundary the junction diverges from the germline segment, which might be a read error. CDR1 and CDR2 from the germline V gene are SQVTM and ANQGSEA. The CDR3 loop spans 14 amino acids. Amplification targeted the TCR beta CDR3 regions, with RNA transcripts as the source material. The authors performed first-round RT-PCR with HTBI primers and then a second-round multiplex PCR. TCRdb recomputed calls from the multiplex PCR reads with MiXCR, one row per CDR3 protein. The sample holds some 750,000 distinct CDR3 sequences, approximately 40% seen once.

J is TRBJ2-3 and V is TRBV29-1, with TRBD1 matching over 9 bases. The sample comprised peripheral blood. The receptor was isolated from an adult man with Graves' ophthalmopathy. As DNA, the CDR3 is TGCAGTGTTGACATACAGGGGGCAGGGGATACGCAGTATTTT. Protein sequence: CSVDIQGAGDTQYF.